The sequence of this T cell receptor beta chain was determined in a study of cytomegalovirus exposure and HLA in healthy donors. It was with 60 Vbeta and 13 Jbeta primers that the PCR ran. Assay used: immunoSEQ multiplex PCR; TCRdb lists only in-frame clones, some missing. The sample has about 64,000 clones. CDR3 size: 19 residues. Germline assignment: CDR1 KGHSH and CDR2 LQKENI. Trimming took off 5 bases at V and 0 bases at J, with 25 bases between the two ends. Study-level results: An analysis that came later showed most CMV-associated TCR beta chains appearing HLA-restricted.

Note on this clone: Its antigen is unidentified.

This sequence joins TRBV18 and TRBJ1-2; the D gene is possibly TRBD1 (6 bases). The sequencing sample was made of PBMCs. The sequence came from a woman aged 18-29 years in good health and CMV-seronegative. The CDR3 is CASSSTLLSRTEPNYGYTF. The DNA for the CDR3 is TGTGCCAGCTCAAGCACTCTCTTATCTCGGACAGAACCTAACTATGGCTACACCTTC.